These T cell receptor beta chains were read from a single sample in a study of response to subunit inactivated influenza vaccine. TCRdb re-called the RT-PCR reads with MiXCR, one entry per CDR3 protein. Counted here are about 500,000 distinct CDR3 sequences, more than 15% occurring once; the ten biggest clones make up 2.5% to 3.5%. The sample was CD4+ T cells sorted from PBMCs, taken about 23 months after vaccination. The source is a man between 50 and 75 years old who received an inactivated influenza vaccine. The CDR3 runs from the conserved cysteine through the conserved F or W. The order of the fields is J gene, clone size, D gene, V gene, CDR3 protein, CDR3 DNA. The D gene is left open where the match is weak. Rows may omit the clone size; those that give it use once, few, many or a size class.

j_call: TRBJ2-7; clone_size: NA; d_call: NA; v_call: TRBV29-1; cdr3_aa: CSVTGAGTRNEQYF; cdr3_nt: TGCAGCGTTACTGGGGCGGGAACCCGGAACGAGCAGTACTTC
j_call: TRBJ2-1; clone_size: few; d_call: NA; v_call: TRBV20-1; cdr3_aa: CSASFSGGSHEQFF; cdr3_nt: TGCAGTGCTAGTTTTTCGGGGGGCTCCCATGAGCAGTTCTTC
j_call: TRBJ2-3; clone_size: NA; d_call: NA; v_call: TRBV4-3; cdr3_aa: CASSQGSRGSTDTQYF; cdr3_nt: TGCGCCAGCAGCCAAGGCAGCAGGGGATCGACAGATACGCAGTATTTT
j_call: TRBJ2-4; clone_size: NA; d_call: TRBD1; v_call: TRBV20-1; cdr3_aa: CSAGETGKDQYF; cdr3_nt: TGCAGTGCTGGAGAGACAGGGAAGGATCAGTACTTC
j_call: TRBJ1-1; clone_size: few; d_call: NA; v_call: TRBV5-6; cdr3_aa: CASSFPRPSATEAFF; cdr3_nt: TGTGCCAGCAGCTTCCCCAGACCGTCGGCCACTGAAGCTTTCTTT
j_call: TRBJ2-1; clone_size: few; d_call: TRBD1; v_call: TRBV2; cdr3_aa: CASRLGQEGNEQFF; cdr3_nt: TGTGCCAGCAGATTGGGACAGGAGGGTAATGAGCAGTTCTTC
j_call: TRBJ2-7; clone_size: NA; d_call: NA; v_call: TRBV3-1; cdr3_aa: CASSQGAVWYEQYF; cdr3_nt: TGTGCCAGCAGCCAAGGGGCGGTTTGGTACGAGCAGTACTTC
j_call: TRBJ1-2; clone_size: few; d_call: TRBD1; v_call: TRBV12-5; cdr3_aa: CASGFTQGAALSRGYTF; cdr3_nt: TGTGCTAGTGGTTTTACCCAGGGGGCCGCTCTAAGTCGCGGCTACACCTTC
j_call: TRBJ1-3; clone_size: few; d_call: NA; v_call: TRBV12-3/TRBV12-4; cdr3_aa: CASRGGLALSRGNTIYF; cdr3_nt: TGTGCCAGCAGGGGGGGATTGGCCCTCTCGCGCGGAAACACCATATATTTT
j_call: TRBJ2-5; clone_size: NA; d_call: NA; v_call: TRBV9; cdr3_aa: CASSVGGHEETQYF; cdr3_nt: TGTGCCAGCAGCGTAGGAGGGCACGAAGAGACCCAGTACTTC
j_call: TRBJ1-3; clone_size: few; d_call: TRBD1; v_call: TRBV27; cdr3_aa: CASRKRGTGMISGNTIYF; cdr3_nt: TGTGCCAGCAGAAAAAGGGGGACAGGGATGATTTCGGGAAACACCATATATTTT
j_call: TRBJ2-7; clone_size: few; d_call: NA; v_call: TRBV24-1; cdr3_aa: CATSDPGSSSYEQYF; cdr3_nt: TGTGCCACCAGTGATCCGGGATCCAGCTCCTACGAGCAGTACTTC
j_call: TRBJ2-1; clone_size: NA; d_call: TRBD2; v_call: TRBV10-3; cdr3_aa: CAISDSLAGTNEQFF; cdr3_nt: TGTGCCATCAGTGACTCACTAGCGGGGACAAATGAGCAGTTCTTC
j_call: TRBJ2-2; clone_size: many; d_call: NA; v_call: TRBV7-2; cdr3_aa: CASSLGGASGELFF; cdr3_nt: TGTGCCAGCAGCTTAGGAGGAGCTTCCGGGGAGCTGTTTTTT
j_call: TRBJ2-7; clone_size: NA; d_call: TRBD2; v_call: TRBV12-3/TRBV12-4; cdr3_aa: CASSLKAGGAYEQYF; cdr3_nt: TGTGCCAGCAGTTTAAAGGCGGGAGGAGCCTACGAGCAGTACTTC
j_call: TRBJ2-5; clone_size: few; d_call: TRBD2; v_call: TRBV2; cdr3_aa: CASRLTSFQETQYF; cdr3_nt: TGTGCCAGCAGACTGACTAGCTTCCAAGAGACCCAGTACTTC
j_call: TRBJ2-3; clone_size: NA; d_call: NA; v_call: TRBV20-1; cdr3_aa: CSARVQRRVAGMTDTQYF; cdr3_nt: TGCAGTGCTAGAGTCCAACGGAGGGTGGCGGGCATGACAGATACGCAGTATTTT
j_call: TRBJ2-1; clone_size: few; d_call: TRBD1; v_call: TRBV28; cdr3_aa: CASSPLQGPYNEQFF; cdr3_nt: TGTGCCAGCAGTCCTCTACAGGGGCCCTACAATGAGCAGTTCTTC